The rows below give T cell receptor beta chains drawn from one sample of a study of blood T cell repertoires in COVID-19. Assay: immunoSEQ multiplex PCR; the TCRdb copy retains only in-frame clones and omits some. The data contain 80,000 to 100,000 clones, about 87% of them singletons. The sequenced sample consisted of peripheral blood. The source is a human donor in a cohort sampled during active COVID-19. CDR3s leave out the opening cysteine and the closing phenylalanine or tryptophan. A D gene is named only where the DNA matches it firmly.

ASSLGAGPYEQY	-	TRBJ2-7	TRBV11-1
ASSSLGPNTEAF	-	TRBJ1-1	TRBV7-3
ASSKGHTDTQY	-	TRBJ2-3	TRBV19
ASSLRASGTYEQY	TRBD2	TRBJ2-7	TRBV4-1
ASGAGTHSYNSPLH	-	TRBJ1-6	TRBV9
ASSFWAGTSGSSYEQY	TRBD2	TRBJ2-7	TRBV28
ASSRLGGWEQY	-	TRBJ2-7	TRBV19
ASSQGSLAGGGELF	TRBD2	TRBJ2-2	TRBV4-2
ASRDTGDTQY	-	TRBJ2-3	TRBV6-5
ASSQDSGYGYT	-	TRBJ1-2	TRBV4-1
AVTGLSIAGELF	-	TRBJ2-2	TRBV6-5
ASSLAMSAGGRETQY	TRBD2	TRBJ2-5	TRBV5-1
ARGPPGVNEQF	-	TRBJ2-1	TRBV2
ASSLRLLVSSGAGEQF	TRBD2	TRBJ2-1	TRBV27
ASSLLTGTSVFNEQF	TRBD2	TRBJ2-1	TRBV5-4
ASSYSRGRDGYGYT	TRBD1	TRBJ1-2	TRBV6-2/TRBV6-3
ASSSLAGKDASYNEQF	TRBD2	TRBJ2-1	TRBV4-1
ASSAPPGLAGVGETQY	TRBD2	TRBJ2-5	TRBV10-2
ASSLGLREVAGAWETQY	TRBD2	TRBJ2-5	TRBV13
ASSDSGTGIRSPLH	TRBD1	TRBJ1-6	TRBV6-4
ASSSTTLLRVSRDNEQF	-	TRBJ2-1	TRBV5-6
ASSTAGVTNEKLF	-	TRBJ1-4	TRBV9
ASSPGTEQPQH	TRBD1	TRBJ1-5	TRBV12-3/TRBV12-4
ALLTDRAYEQY	TRBD1	TRBJ2-7	TRBV30
ASNLGGRSYEQY	TRBD2	TRBJ2-7	TRBV2
ASSTLAGTYEQY	TRBD2	TRBJ2-7	TRBV19
ASTAGFSIPQY	-	TRBJ2-5	TRBV14
ASSPTAPAAEAF	-	TRBJ1-1	TRBV7-9
ASSLVAPAGPRYEQY	-	TRBJ2-7	TRBV7-2
ASRLSSGANVLT	-	TRBJ2-6	TRBV3-1/TRBV3-2
ASSRDRGTEAF	TRBD1	TRBJ1-1	TRBV28
ASRLSEKLF	-	TRBJ1-4	TRBV6-6
ASSPAQAGANVLT	-	TRBJ2-6	TRBV18
ASSYSIAYSEGAFGYT	TRBD1	TRBJ1-2	TRBV6-2/TRBV6-3
ASSKDRAGAFSSYNEQF	TRBD2	TRBJ2-1	TRBV19
ASRPQLVPRPEAF	-	TRBJ1-1	TRBV28
ASRTPGQLTDTQY	TRBD1	TRBJ2-3	TRBV28
ASSQLAGRTDTQY	TRBD2	TRBJ2-3	TRBV7-9
ASSNTGVAYNEQF	-	TRBJ2-1	TRBV19
ASTSDGANYGYT	-	TRBJ1-2	TRBV7-2
ASSSGLGYGYT	-	TRBJ1-2	TRBV12-3/TRBV12-4
ASQQGESNQPQH	TRBD1	TRBJ1-5	TRBV10-3
ASTQRPGQGGGIEKLF	TRBD1	TRBJ1-4	TRBV27
ASSGGVAGYTDTQY	TRBD2	TRBJ2-3	TRBV19
ASSFAGTSGGYEQY	TRBD2	TRBJ2-7	TRBV28
ASSSRREGETQY	TRBD2	TRBJ2-5	TRBV7-9
ASSVGDRGQTDTQY	TRBD1	TRBJ2-3	TRBV9